This TCR beta chain came from a study of T cell responses to AZD1222 COVID-19 vaccine. Study-wide results and limits: The donors showed a predominance of white British ancestry and of females, with possible underestimation of clonal diversity.

This table comes from immunoSEQ multiplex PCR, and its TCRdb copy is limited to in-frame clones, with some not included. The sample holds about 120,000 clones; approximately 87% are singletons and the top ten take less than 4.5%. Remarks on this clone: Its antigen remains unidentified.

The TCR comes from an adult in good health. The sample was peripheral blood, taken on day 0 of AZD1222 vaccination.

The CDR3 sequence is CASSHLGDNQPQHF. CDR3 nucleotides: TGTGCCAGCAGCCATCTCGGGGACAATCAGCCCCAGCATTTT. This rearrangement joins TRBV3-1 (or the pseudogene TRBV3-2) to TRBJ1-5; D is ambiguous. CDR3 length equals 14 residues. V lost 3 bases and J lost 3, with 9 bases in between. Looked up from germline, CDR1 is LGHDT and CDR2 is YNNKEL (reference sequence).